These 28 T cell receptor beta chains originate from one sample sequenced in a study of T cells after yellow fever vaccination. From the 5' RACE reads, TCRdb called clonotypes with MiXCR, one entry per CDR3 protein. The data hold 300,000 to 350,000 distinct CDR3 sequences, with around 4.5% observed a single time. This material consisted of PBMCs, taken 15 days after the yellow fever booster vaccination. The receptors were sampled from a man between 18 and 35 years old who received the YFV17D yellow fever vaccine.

The chain's CDR3 is CASSLLRRSGNTIYF. The CDR3 DNA sequence: TGTGCCAGCAGCTTATTGAGAAGGAGTGGAAACACCATATATTTT. The genes are TRBV7-2 and TRBJ1-3; D not resolved. The CDR3 spans 15 residues. Trimming stripped 2 bases from V and 3 bases from J, with 11 bases between. CDR1 is SGHTA, CDR2 FQGNSA, per germline.

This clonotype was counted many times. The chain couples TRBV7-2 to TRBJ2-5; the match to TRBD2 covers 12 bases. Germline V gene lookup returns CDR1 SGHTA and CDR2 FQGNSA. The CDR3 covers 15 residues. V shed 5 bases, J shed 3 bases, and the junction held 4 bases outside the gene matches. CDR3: CASSATSGGKETQYF. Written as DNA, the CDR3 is TGTGCCAGCAGCGCCACTAGCGGGGGGAAAGAGACCCAGTACTTC.

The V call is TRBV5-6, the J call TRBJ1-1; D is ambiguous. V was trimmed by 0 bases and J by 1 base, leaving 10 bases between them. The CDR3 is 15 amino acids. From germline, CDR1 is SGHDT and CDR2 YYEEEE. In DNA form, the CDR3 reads TGTGCCAGCAGCTTGGATGTCAAAAGGAACACTGAAGCTTTCTTT. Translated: CASSLDVKRNTEAFF. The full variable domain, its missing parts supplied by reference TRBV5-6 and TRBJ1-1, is DAGVTQSPTHLIKTRGQQVTLRCSPKSGHDTVSWYQQALGQGPQFIFQYYEEEERQRGNFPDRFSGHQFPNYSSELNVNALLLGDSALYLCASSLDVKRNTEAFFGQGTRLTVV.

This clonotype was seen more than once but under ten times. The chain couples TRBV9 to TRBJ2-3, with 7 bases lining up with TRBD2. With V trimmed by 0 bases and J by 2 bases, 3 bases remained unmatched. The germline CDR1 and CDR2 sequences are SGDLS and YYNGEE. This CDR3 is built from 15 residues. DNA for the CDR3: TGTGCCAGCAGCGTAGAGGGAGGGCACACAGATACGCAGTATTTT. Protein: CASSVEGGHTDTQYF.

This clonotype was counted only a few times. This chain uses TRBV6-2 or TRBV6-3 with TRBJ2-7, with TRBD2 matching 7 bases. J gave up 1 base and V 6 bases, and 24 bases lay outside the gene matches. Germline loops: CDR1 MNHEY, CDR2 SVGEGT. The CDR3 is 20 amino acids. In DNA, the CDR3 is TGTGCCAGCAGCACCGCCCCATGGCTGCAGCGGGGCCCCATTTCCTACGAGCAGTACTTC. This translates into CASSTAPWLQRGPISYEQYF.

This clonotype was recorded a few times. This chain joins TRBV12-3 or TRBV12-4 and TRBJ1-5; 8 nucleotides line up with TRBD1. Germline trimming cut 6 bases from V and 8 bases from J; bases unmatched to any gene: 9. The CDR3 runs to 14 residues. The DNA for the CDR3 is TGTGCCAGCAGATGGGACAGGCCCCAGGAGCCCCAGCATTTT. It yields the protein CASRWDRPQEPQHF.

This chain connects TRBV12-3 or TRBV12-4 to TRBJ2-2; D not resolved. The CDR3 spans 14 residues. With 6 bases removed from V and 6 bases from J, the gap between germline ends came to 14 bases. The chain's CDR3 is CASRPPARPGELFF. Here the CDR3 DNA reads TGTGCCAGCAGACCTCCCGCCCGCCCCGGGGAGCTGTTTTTT.

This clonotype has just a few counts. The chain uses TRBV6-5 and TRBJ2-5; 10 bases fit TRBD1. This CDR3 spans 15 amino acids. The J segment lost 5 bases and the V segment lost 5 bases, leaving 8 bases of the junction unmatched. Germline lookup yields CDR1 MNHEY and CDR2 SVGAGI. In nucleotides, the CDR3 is TGTGCCAGCAGTCACCCGACAGGGGGCCTGGAGACCCAGTACTTC. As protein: CASSHPTGGLETQYF.

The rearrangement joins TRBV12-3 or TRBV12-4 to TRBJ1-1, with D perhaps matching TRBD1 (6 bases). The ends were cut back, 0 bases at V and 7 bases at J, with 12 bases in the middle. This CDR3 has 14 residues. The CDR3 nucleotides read TGTGCCAGCAGTTTAGCGTCGGGGGCGCATGAAGCTTTCTTT. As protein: CASSLASGAHEAFF.

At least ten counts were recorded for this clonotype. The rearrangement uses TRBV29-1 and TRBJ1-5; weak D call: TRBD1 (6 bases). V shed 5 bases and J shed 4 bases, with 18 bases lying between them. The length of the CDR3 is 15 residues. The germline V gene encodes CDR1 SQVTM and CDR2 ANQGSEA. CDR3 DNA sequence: TGCAGCGTTTCCCCAGGGGTGTGGAAAAATCAGCCCCAGCATTTT. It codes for CSVSPGVWKNQPQHF.

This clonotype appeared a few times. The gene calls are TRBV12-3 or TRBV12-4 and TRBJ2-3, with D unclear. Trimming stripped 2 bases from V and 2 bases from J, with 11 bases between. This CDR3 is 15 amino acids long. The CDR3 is CASSLLPPPTDTQYF. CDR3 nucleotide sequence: TGTGCCAGCAGTTTACTCCCACCACCCACAGATACGCAGTATTTT.

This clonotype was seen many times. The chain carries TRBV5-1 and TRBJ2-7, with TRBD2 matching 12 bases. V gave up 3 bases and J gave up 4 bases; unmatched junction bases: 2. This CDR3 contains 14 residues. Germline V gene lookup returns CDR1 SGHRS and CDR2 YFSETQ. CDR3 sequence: CASSSGTSGYEQYF. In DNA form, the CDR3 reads TGCGCCAGCAGCTCGGGGACTAGCGGGTACGAGCAGTACTTC. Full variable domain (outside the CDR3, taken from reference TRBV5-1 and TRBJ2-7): KAGVTQTPRYLIKTRGQQVTLSCSPISGHRSVSWYQQTPGQGLQFLFEYFSETQRNKGNFPGRFSGRQFSNSRSEMNVSTLELGDSALYLCASSSGTSGYEQYFGPGTRLTVT.

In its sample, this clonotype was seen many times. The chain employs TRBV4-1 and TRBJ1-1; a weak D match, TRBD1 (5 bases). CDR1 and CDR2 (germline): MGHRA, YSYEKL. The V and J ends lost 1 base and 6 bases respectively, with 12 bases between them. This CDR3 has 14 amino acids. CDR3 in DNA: TGCGCCAGCAGCCAAGTTTCCAGGGACGCTGAAGCTTTCTTT. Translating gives CASSQVSRDAEAFF.

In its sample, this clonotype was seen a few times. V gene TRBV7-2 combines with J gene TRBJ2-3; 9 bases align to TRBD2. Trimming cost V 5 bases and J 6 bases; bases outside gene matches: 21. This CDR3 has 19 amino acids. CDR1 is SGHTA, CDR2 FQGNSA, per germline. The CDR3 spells CASSRGPPLSGGLMDTQYF. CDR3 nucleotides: TGTGCCAGCAGCAGAGGACCCCCTCTTAGCGGGGGTCTAATGGATACGCAGTATTTT. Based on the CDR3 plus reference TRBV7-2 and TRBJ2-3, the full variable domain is GAGVSQSPSNKVTEKGKDVELRCDPISGHTALYWYRQSLGQGLEFLIYFQGNSAPDKSGLPSDRFSAERTGGSVSTLTIQRTQQEDSAVYLCASSRGPPLSGGLMDTQYFGPGTRLTVL.

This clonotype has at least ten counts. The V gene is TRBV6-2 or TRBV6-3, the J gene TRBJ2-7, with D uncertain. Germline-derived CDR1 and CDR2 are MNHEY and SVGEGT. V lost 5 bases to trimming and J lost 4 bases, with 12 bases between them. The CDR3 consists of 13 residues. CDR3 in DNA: TGTGCCAGCAGTCCTCCTGACTTATACGAGCAGTACGTC. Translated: CASSPPDLYEQYV.

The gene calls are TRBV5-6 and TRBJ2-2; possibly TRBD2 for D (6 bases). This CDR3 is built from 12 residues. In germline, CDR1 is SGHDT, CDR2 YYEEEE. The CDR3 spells CASGQQVGELFF. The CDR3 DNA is TGTGCTAGCGGACAACAGGTCGGGGAGCTGTTTTTT.

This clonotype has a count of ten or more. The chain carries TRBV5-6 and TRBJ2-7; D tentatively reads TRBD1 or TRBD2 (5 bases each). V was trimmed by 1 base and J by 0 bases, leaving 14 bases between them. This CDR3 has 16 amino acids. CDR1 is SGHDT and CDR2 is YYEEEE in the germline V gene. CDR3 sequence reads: CASSLQGPRSSYEQYV. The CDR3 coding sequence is TGTGCCAGCAGCTTGCAGGGACCCCGAAGCTCCTACGAGCAGTACGTC.

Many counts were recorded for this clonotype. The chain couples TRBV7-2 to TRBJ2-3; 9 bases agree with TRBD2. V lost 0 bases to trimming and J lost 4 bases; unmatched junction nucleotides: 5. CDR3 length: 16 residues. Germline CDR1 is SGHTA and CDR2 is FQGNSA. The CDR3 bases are TGTGCCAGCAGCTTAGCGGCGGGGGGGAACTCAGATACGCAGTATTTT. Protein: CASSLAAGGNSDTQYF.

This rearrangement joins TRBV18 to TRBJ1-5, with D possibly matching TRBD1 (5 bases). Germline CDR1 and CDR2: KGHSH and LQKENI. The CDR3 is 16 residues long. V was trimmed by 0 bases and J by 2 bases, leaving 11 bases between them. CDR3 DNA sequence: TGTGCCAGCTCACCACCGGGCAGGGCCGGCAATCAGCCCCAGCATTTT. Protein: CASSPPGRAGNQPQHF.

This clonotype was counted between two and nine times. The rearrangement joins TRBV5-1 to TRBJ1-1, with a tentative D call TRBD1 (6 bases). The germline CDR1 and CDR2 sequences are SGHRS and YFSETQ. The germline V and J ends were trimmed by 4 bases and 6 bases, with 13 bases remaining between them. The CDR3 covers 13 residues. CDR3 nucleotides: TGCGCCAGCAGCCCCCGCGGGGGGCCTGAAGCTTTCTTT. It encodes CASSPRGGPEAFF.

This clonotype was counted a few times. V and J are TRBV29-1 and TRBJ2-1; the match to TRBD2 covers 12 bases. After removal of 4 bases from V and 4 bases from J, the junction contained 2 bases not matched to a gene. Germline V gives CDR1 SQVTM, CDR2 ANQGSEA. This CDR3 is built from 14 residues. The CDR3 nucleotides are TGCAGCGTTGTAGGACTAGCGGGGTACAATGAGCAGTTCTTC. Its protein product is CSVVGLAGYNEQFF.

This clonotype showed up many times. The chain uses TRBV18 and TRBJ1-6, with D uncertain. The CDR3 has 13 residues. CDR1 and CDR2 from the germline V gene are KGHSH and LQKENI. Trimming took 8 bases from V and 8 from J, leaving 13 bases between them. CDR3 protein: CASRADQDSPLHF. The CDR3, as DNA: TGTGCCAGCCGGGCGGACCAGGATTCACCCCTCCACTTT.

The CDR3 reads CASSQGVSRRNTEAFF. Here the CDR3 DNA reads TGCGCCAGCAGCCAAGGGGTCTCGAGGCGTAACACTGAAGCTTTCTTT. The V gene is TRBV4-1, the J gene TRBJ1-1; the D is unclear. Between the trimmed V and J ends, which lost 1 base and 2 bases, there was a span of 14 bases. The CDR3 extends over 16 amino acids. Germline V lookup: CDR1 MGHRA, CDR2 YSYEKL.

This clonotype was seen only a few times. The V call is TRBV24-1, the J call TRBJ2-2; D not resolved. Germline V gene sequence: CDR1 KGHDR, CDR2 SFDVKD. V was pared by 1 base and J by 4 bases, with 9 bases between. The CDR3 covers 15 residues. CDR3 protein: CATSDLVRSTGELFF. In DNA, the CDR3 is TGTGCCACCAGTGATTTAGTACGAAGCACCGGGGAGCTGTTTTTT.

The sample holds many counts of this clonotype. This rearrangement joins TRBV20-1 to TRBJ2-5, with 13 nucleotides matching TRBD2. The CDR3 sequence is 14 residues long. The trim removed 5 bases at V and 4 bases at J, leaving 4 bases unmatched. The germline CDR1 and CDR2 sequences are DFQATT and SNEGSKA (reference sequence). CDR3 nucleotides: TGCAGTGCTTCATGGACTAGCGGGGGAGAGACCCAGTACTTC. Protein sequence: CSASWTSGGETQYF.

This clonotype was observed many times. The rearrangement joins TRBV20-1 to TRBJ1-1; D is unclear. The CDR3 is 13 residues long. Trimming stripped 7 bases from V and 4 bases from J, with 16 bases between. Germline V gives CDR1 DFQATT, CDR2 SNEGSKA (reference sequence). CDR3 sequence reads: CSVPSLVGTEAFF. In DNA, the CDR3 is TGCAGTGTCCCCAGCCTGGTTGGCACTGAAGCTTTCTTT.

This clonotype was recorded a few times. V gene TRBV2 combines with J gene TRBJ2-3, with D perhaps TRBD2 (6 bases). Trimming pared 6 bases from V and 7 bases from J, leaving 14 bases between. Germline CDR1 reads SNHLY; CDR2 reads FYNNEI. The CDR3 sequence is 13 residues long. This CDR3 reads CASRGLADYTQYF. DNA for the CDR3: TGTGCCAGCAGGGGTTTAGCGGACTATACGCAGTATTTT.

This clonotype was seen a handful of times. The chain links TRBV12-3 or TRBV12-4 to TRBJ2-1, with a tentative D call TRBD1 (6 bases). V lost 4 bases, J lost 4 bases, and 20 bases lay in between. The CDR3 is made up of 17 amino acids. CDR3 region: CASSSKADSRSYNEQFF. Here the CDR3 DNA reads TGTGCCAGCAGTTCAAAGGCGGACAGCAGATCTTACAATGAGCAGTTCTTC.